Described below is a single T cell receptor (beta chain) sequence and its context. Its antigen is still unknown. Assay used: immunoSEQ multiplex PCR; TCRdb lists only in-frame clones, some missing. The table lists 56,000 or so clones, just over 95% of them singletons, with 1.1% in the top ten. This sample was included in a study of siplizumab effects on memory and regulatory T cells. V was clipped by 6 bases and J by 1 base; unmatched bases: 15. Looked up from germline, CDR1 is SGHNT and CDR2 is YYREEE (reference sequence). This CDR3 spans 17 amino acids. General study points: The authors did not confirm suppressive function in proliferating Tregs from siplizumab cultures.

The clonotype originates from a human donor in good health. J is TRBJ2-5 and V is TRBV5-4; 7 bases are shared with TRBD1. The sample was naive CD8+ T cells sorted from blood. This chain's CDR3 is CASTPKLRTGPQETQYF. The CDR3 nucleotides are TGTGCCAGCACCCCCAAGTTAAGGACAGGACCCCAAGAGACCCAGTACTTC.